This is a list of T cell receptor beta chains from one sample in a study of blood T cell repertoires in COVID-19. The repertoire was sequenced with immunoSEQ multiplex PCR; TCRdb's copy has only in-frame clones and lacks some. The sample lists around 270,000 clones; around 81% were seen once. Source material: peripheral blood. The receptors were sampled from a person aged 70 to 79 with COVID-19, enrolled during active disease. The CDR3 runs from the conserved cysteine through the conserved F or W. D genes are given only for firm matches. Rows may omit the clone size; those that give it use once, few, many or a size class.

D,J,size,V,CDR3,DNA
TRBD1,TRBJ1-2,-,TRBV2,CASITTGGVISGYTF,TGTGCCAGCATTACAACAGGGGGTGTGATCTCTGGCTACACCTTC
-,TRBJ2-4,-,TRBV5-6,CASSYTGTIAKNIQYF,TGTGCCAGCAGCTATACAGGGACCATAGCCAAAAACATTCAGTACTTC
-,TRBJ1-1,-,TRBV5-1,CASSSTGGSTEAFF,TGCGCCAGCAGCTCCACCGGAGGTAGCACTGAAGCTTTCTTT
-,TRBJ1-2,-,TRBV25-1,CASSAGVGYTF,TGTGCCAGCAGTGCAGGGGTTGGCTACACCTTC
TRBD2,TRBJ2-1,-,TRBV9,CASSDRGGYNEQFF,TGTGCCAGCAGCGACCGCGGGGGCTACAATGAGCAGTTCTTC
-,TRBJ2-7,once,TRBV6-1,CASSEVAGSVYEQYF,TGTGCCAGCAGTGAAGTGGCGGGATCGGTTTACGAGCAGTACTTC
TRBD1,TRBJ1-1,-,TRBV18,CASSLSGQGIGGTEAFF,TGTGCCAGCTCACTATCGGGACAGGGCATCGGGGGCACTGAAGCTTTCTTT
-,TRBJ2-3,-,TRBV3-1/TRBV3-2,CASSQNPNQGLGSTDTQYF,TGTGCCAGCAGCCAAAACCCGAATCAGGGTCTGGGTTCAACAGATACGCAGTATTTT
-,TRBJ1-2,-,TRBV7-9,CASSLAGILRGGGYTF,TGTGCCAGCAGCTTAGCTGGTATTCTTCGGGGAGGCGGCTACACCTTC
-,TRBJ1-1,-,TRBV28,CASRGQPPAFF,TGTGCCAGCAGAGGACAGCCGCCGGCTTTCTTT
TRBD1,TRBJ2-5,once,TRBV2,CASSTGVYQETQYF,TGTGCCAGCAGCACAGGGGTGTACCAAGAGACCCAGTACTTC
-,TRBJ1-4,-,TRBV5-1,CASSLRGTTNEKLFF,TGCGCCAGCAGCTTGAGGGGCACAACTAATGAAAAACTGTTTTTT
-,TRBJ2-3,-,TRBV10-3,CAISESTFGIIPDTQYF,TGTGCCATCAGTGAGTCAACGTTCGGGATCATCCCAGATACGCAGTATTTT
TRBD2,TRBJ2-2,few,TRBV2,CASKSSGGGTGELFF,TGTGCCAGCAAGTCGTCGGGAGGAGGTACCGGGGAGCTGTTTTTT
-,TRBJ2-7,-,TRBV3-1/TRBV3-2,CASSHGETGRYYEQYF,TGTGCCAGCAGCCACGGAGAAACCGGGAGATACTACGAGCAGTACTTC
-,TRBJ1-5,few,TRBV2,CARGGPTSNQPQHF,TGTGCCAGGGGGGGTCCGACTAGCAATCAGCCCCAGCATTTT
-,TRBJ2-2,-,TRBV7-2,CASSLLSRPTTGELFF,TGTGCCAGCAGCTTACTTTCTAGGCCCACCACCGGGGAGCTGTTTTTT
-,TRBJ2-1,-,TRBV9,CASSAGLNEQFF,TGTGCCAGCAGCGCGGGACTCAATGAGCAGTTCTTC
-,TRBJ1-2,-,TRBV24-1,CATSEPYSGYTF,TGTGCCACCAGTGAACCCTATTCTGGCTACACCTTC
-,TRBJ1-5,-,TRBV6-5,CASSYGGAKNQPQHF,TGTGCCAGCAGTTACGGAGGGGCGAAGAATCAGCCCCAGCATTTT
TRBD2,TRBJ2-2,-,TRBV10-3,CAISDGLANTGELFF,TGTGCCATCAGTGACGGACTAGCGAACACCGGGGAGCTGTTTTTT
TRBD1,TRBJ2-4,-,TRBV5-5,CASTKLFRDRVAKNIQYF,TGTGCCAGCACCAAGTTATTCCGGGACAGGGTAGCCAAAAACATTCAGTACTTC
-,TRBJ1-2,few,TRBV14,CASSQVRFAGYTF,TGTGCCAGCAGCCAAGTCCGGTTTGCGGGCTACACCTTC
-,TRBJ1-6,-,TRBV4-1,CASTTLHDKAHDSPLHF,TGCGCCAGCACCACTCTCCATGACAAGGCCCATGATTCACCCCTCCACTTT
TRBD1,TRBJ1-2,-,TRBV7-9,CASSLEGTGNYGYTF,TGTGCCAGCAGCTTAGAAGGGACAGGGAACTATGGCTACACCTTC
-,TRBJ2-7,many,TRBV28,CASTPNPTKEQYF,TGTGCCAGCACCCCTAATCCTACGAAGGAGCAGTACTTC
-,TRBJ1-2,once,TRBV28,CATQTGHYGYTF,TGTGCCACCCAGACAGGACACTATGGCTACACCTTC
TRBD1,TRBJ2-2,-,TRBV7-7,CASSLGTGNTGELFF,TGTGCCAGCAGCTTAGGGACAGGGAACACCGGGGAGCTGTTTTTT
-,TRBJ1-1,once,TRBV28,CAIQRTVVNTEAFF,TGTGCCATCCAACGGACAGTCGTTAACACTGAAGCTTTCTTT
-,TRBJ1-1,-,TRBV24-1,CATSRGTGMNTEAFF,TGTGCCACCAGTCGCGGGACGGGGATGAACACTGAAGCTTTCTTT
-,TRBJ1-2,-,TRBV6-5,CASSYSTGLYGYTF,TGTGCCAGCAGTTACTCGACAGGCCTCTATGGCTACACCTTC
TRBD1,TRBJ1-5,-,TRBV10-3,CAISTGVEQPQHF,TGTGCCATCAGTACAGGGGTTGAACAGCCCCAGCATTTT
TRBD1,TRBJ1-4,few,TRBV28,CASSLGGTAGEKLFF,TGTGCCAGCAGTTTAGGGGGGACAGCTGGGGAAAAACTGTTTTTT
-,TRBJ2-1,-,TRBV28,CASSSMSYNEQFF,TGTGCCAGCAGTAGCATGTCCTACAATGAGCAGTTCTTC
-,TRBJ2-2,-,TRBV18,CASSPRATGELFF,TGTGCCAGCTCACCACGGGCCACCGGGGAGCTGTTTTTT
-,TRBJ1-5,-,TRBV19,CASSDQGISTQHF,TGTGCCAGTAGTGATCAGGGAATCAGCACCCAGCATTTT
TRBD1,TRBJ1-2,-,TRBV28,CASSSGQGIVHGYTF,TGTGCCAGCAGTTCCGGACAGGGTATTGTCCATGGCTACACCTTC
-,TRBJ1-2,-,TRBV3-1/TRBV3-2,CASSQKIGVGFIYGYTF,TGTGCCAGCAGCCAGAAGATCGGGGTTGGATTTATTTATGGCTACACCTTC
-,TRBJ2-7,-,TRBV12-3/TRBV12-4,CASTEKYEQYF,TGTGCCAGCACCGAGAAATACGAGCAGTACTTC
-,TRBJ2-5,-,TRBV7-9,CASSPGDRGWQETQYF,TGTGCCAGCAGCCCTGGGGACCGGGGGTGGCAAGAGACCCAGTACTTC
-,TRBJ1-3,-,TRBV18,CASSPTGTSGNTIYF,TGTGCCAGCTCACCAACCGGTACCTCTGGAAACACCATATATTTT
-,TRBJ1-3,-,TRBV7-2,CASSLGGAAGNTIYF,TGTGCCAGCAGCTTAGGGGGCGCGGCGGGAAACACCATATATTTT
-,TRBJ2-7,-,TRBV2,CASSDGQYVYEQYF,TGTGCCAGCAGTGACGGACAGTACGTCTACGAGCAGTACTTC
TRBD2,TRBJ2-5,-,TRBV7-3,CASSSGTSSTETQYF,TGTGCCAGCAGCTCCGGGACTAGCAGCACGGAGACCCAGTACTTC
TRBD2,TRBJ2-1,few,TRBV2,CASTGGSYNEQFF,TGTGCCAGCACGGGCGGGAGTTACAATGAGCAGTTCTTC
-,TRBJ1-2,once,TRBV6-7,CASSYQGAGYGYTF,TGTGCCAGCAGTTACCAAGGGGCCGGCTATGGCTACACCTTC
-,TRBJ2-5,-,TRBV12-3/TRBV12-4,CASSFRRETQYF,TGTGCCAGCAGTTTCCGCCGGGAGACCCAGTACTTC
-,TRBJ2-2,few,TRBV4-3,CASSQVRGAITGELFF,TGCGCCAGCAGCCAGGTCCGCGGGGCGATAACCGGGGAGCTGTTTTTT
TRBD1,TRBJ2-7,-,TRBV7-9,CASSLGTGRYEQYF,TGTGCCAGCAGCTTAGGGACAGGGAGATACGAGCAGTACTTC
-,TRBJ1-2,once,TRBV14,CASSQGRGNLNYGYTF,TGTGCCAGCAGCCAGGGACGGGGGAATTTAAACTATGGCTACACCTTC
TRBD1,TRBJ2-2,-,TRBV19,CASSSGRDRGTGELFF,TGTGCCAGTAGTTCAGGCCGGGACAGAGGGACCGGGGAGCTGTTTTTT
TRBD2,TRBJ2-1,-,TRBV4-3,CASSQGKAGGYNEQFF,TGCGCCAGCAGCCAGGGTAAAGCGGGGGGCTACAATGAGCAGTTCTTC
TRBD1,TRBJ1-2,-,TRBV7-2,CASRFHGTGVFGYTF,TGTGCCAGCAGGTTCCACGGGACAGGGGTTTTTGGCTACACCTTC